Shown below are 19 T cell receptor beta chains from a single sample sequenced in a study of shared clonotypes between healthy human individuals (dated by TCRdb to 2019 to 2021). Libraries were prepared through the immunoSEQ multiplex PCR assay. This is the immuneACCESS table as TCRdb keeps it, with only in-frame sequences that have V and J called. A part of the clones is gone; compared with another copy, unresolved V genes explain less than half, and the rest is unexplained. Here the sample has about 1.5 million clones; roughly 96% occur a single time. Together, the top ten hold over 1% of the sample. The specimen was naive CD4+ T cells sorted from blood. What the cell subset or site label conveys for this sample: CD45RA+ positively selected. These receptors all stem from a man aged 25-45 years in good health.

This chain links TRBV4-2 with TRBJ1-3, with D possibly TRBD1 on 5 matching bases. In germline, CDR1 is LGHNA, CDR2 YNFKEQ. CDR3 length equals 16 residues. Between the trimmed V and J ends, which lost 4 bases and 0 bases, there was a span of 13 bases. CDR3 region: CASSPTSGTSGNTIYF. The CDR3 bases are TGTGCCAGCAGCCCAACCTCTGGGACCTCTGGAAACACCATATATTTT.

The rearrangement links TRBV2 to TRBJ2-1; 10 positions match TRBD2. This CDR3 contains 16 residues. Unmatched junction bases numbered 11, after V lost 4 bases and J lost 8 bases. CDR1 and CDR2 (germline): SNHLY, FYNNEI. The DNA of the CDR3 is TGTGCCAGCAGTGCCTTAGCGGGAGGAGGCTTCGATGAGCAGTTCTTC. This sequence encodes CASSALAGGGFDEQFF. Filled out from reference TRBV2 and TRBJ2-1, the complete variable domain reads EPEVTQTPSHQVTQMGQEVILRCVPISNHLYFYWYRQILGQKVEFLVSFYNNEISEKSEIFDDQFSVERPDGSNFTLKIRSTKLEDSAMYFCASSALAGGGFDEQFFGPGTRLTVL.

This rearrangement joins TRBV4-3 to TRBJ1-2; weak D call: TRBD1 (5 bases). This CDR3 has 15 residues. Trimming shortened V by 0 bases and J by 4 bases, and 12 bases separated the two germline ends. Germline assignment: CDR1 LGHNA and CDR2 YSLEER. The CDR3 region has the DNA TGCGCCAGCAGCCAAGATGAGGGGCGCACCTATGGCTACACCTTC. Encoded protein: CASSQDEGRTYGYTF.

The chain employs TRBV21-1 and TRBJ2-5. TRBV21-1 is termed a pseudogene. The CDR3 length is 15 residues. CDR3 protein: CASRLLGVPLNDQYF. CDR3 nucleotide sequence: TGTGCCAGCAGATTGTTGGGGGTGCCGTTGAATGACCAGTACTTC.

The V and J genes are TRBV7-7 and TRBJ2-5, with D possibly matching TRBD2 (7 bases). The V gene lost 0 bases and the J gene lost 3 bases, with 14 bases spanning the gap. Germline values: CDR1 SSHAT, CDR2 FNYEAQ (reference sequence). This CDR3 has 16 amino acids. CDR3 region: CASSLAGGGSEETQYF. Written as DNA, the CDR3 is TGTGCCAGCAGCTTAGCAGGGGGGGGCAGTGAAGAGACCCAGTACTTC.

The CDR3 DNA reads as TGTGCCAGCAGGGGGAGGGGGTACACCTACGAGCAGTACTTC. Translating it yields CASRGRGYTYEQYF. This chain joins TRBV6-5 and TRBJ2-7; a weak D match, TRBD2 (7 bases). The V end was cut by 6 bases, the J end by 2 bases, with 14 bases between. The germline V gene has CDR1 MNHEY and CDR2 SVGAGI. This CDR3 contains 14 residues.

The V and J genes are TRBV5-4 and TRBJ2-7, with D unclear. The V end was cut by 0 bases, the J end by 2 bases, with 9 bases between. The CDR3 has 14 residues. Germline assignment: CDR1 SGHNT and CDR2 YYREEE (reference sequence). The CDR3 nucleotides read TGTGCCAGCAGCTTGGCCAGTTCCCCCTACGAGCAGTACTTC. Its translation is CASSLASSPYEQYF.

The chain links TRBV5-4 to TRBJ1-1, with 8 bases aligning to TRBD1. J lost 1 base, V lost 4 bases, and 6 bases had no gene match. The germline V gene encodes CDR1 SGHNT and CDR2 YYREEE (reference sequence). The CDR3 extends over 15 amino acids. The CDR3 DNA reads as TGTGCCAGCAGCAAGCCGGGACAGGCGAACACTGAAGCTTTCTTT. Translated: CASSKPGQANTEAFF.

The chain couples TRBV28 to TRBJ1-1; the match to TRBD1 covers 10 bases. Germline trimming cut 6 bases from V and 4 bases from J; bases unmatched to any gene: 11. Per the germline V gene, CDR1 is MDHEN and CDR2 is SYDVKM. CDR3 length equals 16 residues. CDR3 nucleotides: TGTGCCAGCAGCCTTAGACAGGGGGCAGGCGGCACTGAAGCTTTCTTT. This sequence encodes CASSLRQGAGGTEAFF.

V usage is TRBV7-3 and J usage is TRBJ2-3; the D is unclear. Between the trimmed V and J ends, which lost 4 bases and 7 bases, there was a span of 9 bases. The CDR3 spans 12 residues. In germline, CDR1 is SGHTA, CDR2 FQGTGA. CDR3 coding DNA: TGTGCCAGCAGCTCAGGATCAAATACGCAGTATTTT. It codes for CASSSGSNTQYF. Supplemented by reference TRBV7-3 and TRBJ2-3, the full variable domain reads GAGVSQTPSNKVTEKGKYVELRCDPISGHTALYWYRQSLGQGPEFLIYFQGTGAADDSGLPNDRFFAVRPEGSVSTLKIQRTERGDSAVYLCASSSGSNTQYFGPGTRLTVL.

The chain uses TRBV18 and TRBJ2-5; 13 positions agree with TRBD2. Germline V gene data show CDR1 as KGHSH and CDR2 as LQKENI. V trimming: 3 bases; J trimming: 5 bases; junction bases outside the gene matches: 6. CDR3 length: 16 amino acids. CDR3 sequence reads: CASSPGLAGIGETQYF. CDR3 nucleotide sequence: TGTGCCAGCTCACCGGGACTAGCGGGAATCGGGGAGACCCAGTACTTC. Variable domain in full (rest from reference TRBV18 and TRBJ2-5): NAGVMQNPRHLVRRRGQEARLRCSPMKGHSHVYWYRQLPEEGLKFMVYLQKENIIDESGMPKERFSAEFPKEGPSILRIQQVVRGDSAAYFCASSPGLAGIGETQYFGPGTRLLVL.

The V call is TRBV5-1, the J call TRBJ2-1; 7 bases map to TRBD2. From germline, CDR1 is SGHRS and CDR2 YFSETQ. Germline trimming cut 4 bases from V and 3 bases from J; bases unmatched to any gene: 10. This CDR3 contains 16 residues. CDR3 in DNA: TGCGCCAGCAGCCCCCCGGGGGGAGAAATCTACAATGAGCAGTTCTTC. It codes for CASSPPGGEIYNEQFF.

This clone was picked up one time. V gene TRBV18 combines with J gene TRBJ1-1; D remains unclear. Germline CDR1 and CDR2: KGHSH and LQKENI. V lost 0 bases and J 4 bases, leaving 9 bases between the germline ends. The CDR3 length is 14 residues. Here the CDR3 reads CASSPPGSGTEAFF. CDR3 in DNA: TGTGCCAGCTCACCACCAGGGTCTGGCACTGAAGCTTTCTTT.

V usage is TRBV18 and J usage is TRBJ2-7; D remains ambiguous. The germline gives CDR1 KGHSH, CDR2 LQKENI. Trimming shortened V by 0 bases and J by 5 bases, and 5 bases separated the two germline ends. The CDR3 spans 12 residues. CDR3 nucleotides: TGTGCCAGCTCACCACCGGATGACGAGCAGTACTTC. This encodes CASSPPDDEQYF.

This clone was detected only once. This chain links TRBV29-1 with TRBJ1-2; tentative D call: TRBD1 (5 bases). The V end was cut by 0 bases, the J end by 3 bases, with 11 bases between. CDR1 is SQVTM and CDR2 is ANQGSEA in the germline V gene. The CDR3 has 14 amino acids. As DNA, the CDR3 is TGCAGCGTTGAAGATGGGCGGGGACACTATGGCTACACCTTC. Protein product: CSVEDGRGHYGYTF.

Concerning this clone: Within the sample, other DNA sequences also encode this same CDR3. This chain links TRBV5-1 with TRBJ1-3; D is undetermined. CDR3 size: 14 residues. The V end lost 0 bases, the J end lost 2 bases, and 6 bases lay between the germline ends. CDR1 is SGHRS and CDR2 is YFSETQ in the germline V gene. CDR3 nucleotide sequence: TGCGCCAGCAGCTTGGGTCCAGCTGGAAACACCATATATTTT. It translates to CASSLGPAGNTIYF.

The genes are TRBV5-1 and TRBJ1-1, with unresolved D. From germline, CDR1 is SGHRS and CDR2 YFSETQ. CDR3 length: 14 amino acids. V dropped 0 bases and J dropped 3 bases, with 9 bases sitting between them. The CDR3: CASSLEVFDTEAFF. The DNA for the CDR3 is TGCGCCAGCAGCTTGGAGGTTTTTGACACTGAAGCTTTCTTT.

This chain joins TRBV4-3 and TRBJ2-5; D is perhaps TRBD2 (6 bases). The V and J ends lost 1 base and 2 bases respectively, with 14 bases between them. This CDR3 is 16 amino acids long. The germline V gene encodes CDR1 LGHNA and CDR2 YSLEER. The CDR3 is CASSQGPGRGQETQYF. The CDR3 bases are TGCGCCAGCAGCCAAGGGCCCGGACGGGGGCAAGAGACCCAGTACTTC.

V and J are TRBV10-3 and TRBJ2-1, with 7 bases that match TRBD1. There are 14 residues in the CDR3. V trimming: 4 bases; J trimming: 5 bases; junction bases outside the gene matches: 5. The germline CDR1 and CDR2 sequences are ENHRY and SYGVKD. DNA of the CDR3: TGTGCCATCAGTGCGGGACAGAGTAACAATGAGCAGTTCTTC. Protein: CAISAGQSNNEQFF.